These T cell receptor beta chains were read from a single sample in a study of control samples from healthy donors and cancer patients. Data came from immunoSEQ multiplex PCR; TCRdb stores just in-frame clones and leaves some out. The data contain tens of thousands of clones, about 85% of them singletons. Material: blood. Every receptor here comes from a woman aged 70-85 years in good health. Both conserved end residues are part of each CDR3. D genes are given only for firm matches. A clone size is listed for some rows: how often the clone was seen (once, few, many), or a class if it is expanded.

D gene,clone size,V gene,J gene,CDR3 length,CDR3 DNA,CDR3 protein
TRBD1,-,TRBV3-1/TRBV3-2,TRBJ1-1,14,TGTGCCAGCAGCCCCTGGACAGGGAGCACTGAAGCTTTCTTT,CASSPWTGSTEAFF
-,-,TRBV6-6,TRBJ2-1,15,TGTGCCAGTGTCTCTCTGGGGTCGCGGCTGAATGAGCAGTTCTTC,CASVSLGSRLNEQFF
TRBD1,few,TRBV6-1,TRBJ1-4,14,TGTGCCAGCAGTGAAGGGACAGGGGGTGAAAAACTGTTTTTT,CASSEGTGGEKLFF
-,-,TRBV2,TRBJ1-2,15,TGTGCCAGCAGTAGGGAGGGAACGATTAACTATGGCTACACCTTC,CASSREGTINYGYTF
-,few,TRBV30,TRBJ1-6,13,TGTGCCGGACGGGACGGCTATAATTCACCCCTCCACTTT,CAGRDGYNSPLHF
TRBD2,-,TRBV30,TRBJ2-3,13,TGTGCCCGAGGGACTAGCGGTGCAGATACGCAGTATTTT,CARGTSGADTQYF
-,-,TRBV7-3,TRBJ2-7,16,TGTGCCAGCAGCTTGAGTCCCGCAACAGCCTCCTACGAGCAGTACTTC,CASSLSPATASYEQYF
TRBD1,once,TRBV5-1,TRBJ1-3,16,TGCGCCAGCAGCCAGACAGGGCCTTCCTCTGGAAACACCATATATTTT,CASSQTGPSSGNTIYF
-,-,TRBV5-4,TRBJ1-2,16,TGTGCCAGCAGCTTGTCGCAGGGAGGTATTAACTATGGCTACACCTTC,CASSLSQGGINYGYTF
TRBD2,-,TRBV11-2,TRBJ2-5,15,TGTGCCAGCAGCTTAGGTGCGGGAGTGGGAGAGACCCAGTACTTC,CASSLGAGVGETQYF
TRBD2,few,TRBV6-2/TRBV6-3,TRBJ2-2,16,TGTGCCAGCAGTGATCGTTCTAGCGGGAGCGCCGGGGAGCTGTTTTTT,CASSDRSSGSAGELFF
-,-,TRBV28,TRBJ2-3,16,TGTGCCAGCAGCGTCCCTCTCTTGTCTAGCACAGATACGCAGTATTTT,CASSVPLLSSTDTQYF
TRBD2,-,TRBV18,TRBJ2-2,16,TGTGCCAGCTCACCGATGACTAGCGCGAACACCGGGGAGCTGTTTTTT,CASSPMTSANTGELFF
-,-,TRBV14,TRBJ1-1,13,TGTGCCAGCAGGCAGGGGTTGAACACTGAAGCTTTCTTT,CASRQGLNTEAFF
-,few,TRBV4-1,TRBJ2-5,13,TGCGCCAGCAGCCAAGGGCCCCGGGAGACCCAGTACTTC,CASSQGPRETQYF
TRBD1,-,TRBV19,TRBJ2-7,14,TGTGCCAGTAGTATAACCGGGACAGGCTACGAGCAGTACTTC,CASSITGTGYEQYF
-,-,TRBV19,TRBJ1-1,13,TGTGCCAGTAAGGCACAGCCGAACACTGAAGCTTTCTTT,CASKAQPNTEAFF
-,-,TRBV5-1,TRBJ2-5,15,TGCGCCAGCAGCCAAAGACTGGGGGATCTGAAGACCCAGTACTTC,CASSQRLGDLKTQYF
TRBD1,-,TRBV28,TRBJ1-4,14,TGTGCCAGCAGCTCGACAGGGATCCAGGAAAAACTGTTTTTT,CASSSTGIQEKLFF
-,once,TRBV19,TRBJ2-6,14,TGTGCCAGTAGTACCAGTTCTGGGGCCAACGTCCTGACTTTC,CASSTSSGANVLTF
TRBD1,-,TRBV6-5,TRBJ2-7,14,TGTGCCAGCAGGACCGGGACAGGGGGCAACGAGCAGTACTTC,CASRTGTGGNEQYF
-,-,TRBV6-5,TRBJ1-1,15,TGTGCCAGCAGTAGGGGAACAGGGTTAGCCACTGAAGCTTTCTTT,CASSRGTGLATEAFF
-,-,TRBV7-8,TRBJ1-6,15,TGTGCCAGCAGCCTAGGACAGACTATTGGTCCACCCCTCCACTTT,CASSLGQTIGPPLHF
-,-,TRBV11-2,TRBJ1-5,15,TGTGCCAGCAGCTTATCAGGGGTGGGCAATCAGCCCCAGCATTTT,CASSLSGVGNQPQHF
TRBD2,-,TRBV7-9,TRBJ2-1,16,TGTGCCAGCAGCCACAGAGGTTCTAGCGGGTGGAATGAGCAGTTCTTC,CASSHRGSSGWNEQFF
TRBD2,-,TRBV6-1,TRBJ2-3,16,TGTGCCAGCAGTGACAGGGTGCGGGGGGGTTCGGATACGCAGTATTTT,CASSDRVRGGSDTQYF
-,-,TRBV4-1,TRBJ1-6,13,TGCGCCAGCAGCCAACCAGGGGATTCACCCCTCCACTTT,CASSQPGDSPLHF
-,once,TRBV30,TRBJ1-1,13,TGTGCCTGGAAGGGGGGCGGGGTCACTGAAGCTTTCTTT,CAWKGGGVTEAFF
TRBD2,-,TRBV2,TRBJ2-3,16,TGTGCCAGCAGTGAATTCGGACTAGCGGGCACAGATACGCAGTATTTT,CASSEFGLAGTDTQYF
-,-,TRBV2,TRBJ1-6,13,TGTGCCAGCAGTGGGCAGAATAATTCACCCCTCCACTTT,CASSGQNNSPLHF
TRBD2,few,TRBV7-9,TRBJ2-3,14,TGTGCCAGCAGCTTAGCCGGGAGGGCAGATACGCAGTATTTT,CASSLAGRADTQYF
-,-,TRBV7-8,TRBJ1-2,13,TGTGCCAGCAGCTTAATCAGGGGCAGCGGCTACACCTTC,CASSLIRGSGYTF
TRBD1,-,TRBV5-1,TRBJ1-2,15,TGCGCCAGCAGCCCTGGAGGGACAGAAGCGAAAGGCTACACCTTC,CASSPGGTEAKGYTF
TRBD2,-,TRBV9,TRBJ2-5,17,TGTGCCAGCAGCGTAGCGGCTAGCGGGAGGGGACAAGAGACCCAGTACTTC,CASSVAASGRGQETQYF
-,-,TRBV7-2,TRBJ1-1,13,TGTGCCAGCAGCTTTTTTCTCGACGCGGCAGCTTTCTTT,CASSFFLDAAAFF
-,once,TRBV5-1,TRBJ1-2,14,TGCGCCAGCAGAACTCAGGGGAGGGACTATGGCTACACCTTC,CASRTQGRDYGYTF
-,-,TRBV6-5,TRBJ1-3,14,TGTGCCAGCAGTCCGCAATTCTCTGGAAACACCATATATTTT,CASSPQFSGNTIYF
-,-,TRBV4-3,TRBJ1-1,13,TGCGCCAGCAGCCAGCTCGGGACGCACGAAGCTTTCTTT,CASSQLGTHEAFF
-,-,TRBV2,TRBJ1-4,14,TGTGCCAGCAGGGGGGCCTCAACTAATGAAAAACTGTTTTTT,CASRGASTNEKLFF
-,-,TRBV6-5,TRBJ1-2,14,TGTGCCAGCACTCAGGGATGGCAGAATTATGGCTACACCTTC,CASTQGWQNYGYTF
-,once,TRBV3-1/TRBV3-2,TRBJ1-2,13,TGTGCCAGCAGCCAAGTGGGGTCTGGGGGCTACACCTTC,CASSQVGSGGYTF
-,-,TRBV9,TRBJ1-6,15,TGTGCCAGCAGCACAGGGAGCTCCTATAATTCACCCCTCCACTTT,CASSTGSSYNSPLHF
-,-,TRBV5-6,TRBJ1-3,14,TGTGCCAGCAGCTTGCCGGGGCTGGGAAACACCATATATTTT,CASSLPGLGNTIYF
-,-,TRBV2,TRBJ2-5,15,TGTGCCAGCAGAGGCGGCTTCAACCCCCAAGAGACCCAGTACTTC,CASRGGFNPQETQYF
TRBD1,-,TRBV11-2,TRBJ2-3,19,TGTGCCAGCAGCTATAGGATTAGCCCCGGGACAGGGGGCACAGATACGCAGTATTTT,CASSYRISPGTGGTDTQYF
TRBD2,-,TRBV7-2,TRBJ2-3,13,TGTGCCAGCAGTTTAGCGGGAGCAGATACGCAGTATTTT,CASSLAGADTQYF
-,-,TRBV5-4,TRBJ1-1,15,TGTGCCAGCAGCTTGGGTGTGAGGGATAACACTGAAGCTTTCTTT,CASSLGVRDNTEAFF
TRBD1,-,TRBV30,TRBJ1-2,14,TGTGCCTGGAGTGGGGACAGGAGTAACTATGGCTACACCTTC,CAWSGDRSNYGYTF
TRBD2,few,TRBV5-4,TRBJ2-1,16,TGTGCCAGCAGCCCCCCCCAGCGGGGGGCCCCCAATGAGCAGTTCTTC,CASSPPQRGAPNEQFF
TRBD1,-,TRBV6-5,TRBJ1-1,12,TGTGCCAGCATCAGCGGAGGGGGCATTACTTTCTTT,CASISGGGITFF
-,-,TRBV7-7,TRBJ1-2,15,TGTGCTAGCAGCATATTTTTGGCACAGGACTATGGCTACACCTTC,CASSIFLAQDYGYTF
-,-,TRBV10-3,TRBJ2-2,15,TGTGCCATCAGAACGGGGCTAACGGGCACCGGGGAGCTGTTTTTT,CAIRTGLTGTGELFF